This T cell receptor (beta chain) was sequenced for a study of cytomegalovirus exposure and HLA in healthy donors. Germline V gene sequence: CDR1 SNHLY, CDR2 FYNNEI. The V segment lost 3 bases and the J segment 2 bases; nucleotides outside the gene matches: 4. This CDR3 contains 15 residues. Use of 60 Vbeta and 13 Jbeta primers characterized the PCR. The assay was immunoSEQ multiplex PCR, and TCRdb's table has in-frame clones only and misses some. This sample has more than 95,000 clones, with roughly four fifths found just once. This clone has only one observation. This sequence joins TRBV2 and TRBJ2-5, with 9 nucleotides matching TRBD2. Sample: PBMCs. The clonotype originates from a man aged 18-30 years in good health and CMV-seronegative. CDR3 in DNA: TGTGCCAGCAGTGAGGAGCGGGGGGAGCAAGAGACCCAGTACTTC. Translation: CASSEERGEQETQYF. The variable domain in full, completed from reference TRBV2 and TRBJ2-5, reads EPEVTQTPSHQVTQMGQEVILRCVPISNHLYFYWYRQILGQKVEFLVSFYNNEISEKSEIFDDQFSVERPDGSNFTLKIRSTKLEDSAMYFCASSEERGEQETQYFGPGTRLLVL.